The source of this T cell receptor beta chain is a study of OX40 agonist ivuxolimab in advanced cancers. Whole-study context: Those enrolled were 82.7% male, with a mean age of 60 years and ages from roughly 23 to 80. Patients achieving partial responses numbered three: one hepatocellular carcinoma case and two cutaneous melanoma cases.

Produced via immunoSEQ multiplex PCR; TCRdb's table is partial and in-frame only. The profile shows some 97,000 clones, approximately 90% of them singletons. Germline V CDR1 and CDR2: LNHDA, SQIVND (reference sequence). Trimming removed 5 bases from V and 9 bases from J; junction bases left unmatched: 17. The CDR3 has 18 amino acids. This receptor was taken from an adult with an advanced solid tumor such as melanoma, head and neck, liver or kidney cancer. The rearrangement links TRBV19 to TRBJ2-1; 12 bases are shared with TRBD2. The material sequenced was CD4+ or CD8+ T cells sorted from blood, taken in a trial of the OX40 agonist ivuxolimab. The CDR3 nucleotides read TGTGCCAGTAGTTCGACCGGGCTAGCGGGAGGGAGGAAGAGTGAGCAGTTCTTC. It codes for CASSSTGLAGGRKSEQFF.